This note documents a single T cell receptor beta chain sequence. Profiled with immunoSEQ multiplex PCR; TCRdb holds only in-frame clones, not every one. Of 35,000 to 50,000 clones in the sample, 86% were seen once. The data derive from a study of blood T cell repertoires in COVID-19. The overall study: Italy, Spain and the United States were the sources of the convalescent and acute COVID-19 samples.

The CDR3 runs to 15 residues. With 1 base removed from V and 5 bases from J, the gap between germline ends came to 12 bases. Germline CDR1 and CDR2: SGHDT and YYEEEE. The V gene is TRBV5-6, the J gene TRBJ2-2, with a possible D match to TRBD1 (5 bases). The material sequenced was peripheral blood. The receptor comes from a man between 65 and 85 years old with acute or convalescent COVID-19. CDR3 loop: CASSLTRVRTGELFF. Here the CDR3 DNA reads TGTGCCAGCAGCTTGACCAGGGTTAGAACCGGGGAGCTGTTTTTT.